Below, one TCR beta chain is given with its context. The CDR3 is 17 residues long. The data belong to a study of control samples from healthy donors and cancer patients. The table came from immunoSEQ multiplex PCR; TCRdb's copy has only in-frame clones and leaves some out. This table holds 90,000 or so clones, 88% found once. Sequenced input: blood. The chain couples TRBV21-1 to TRBJ1-6; TRBD1, the table's D call, was not compared with the DNA. TRBV21-1 is a pseudogene. The sequence was collected from a woman in her seventies in good health. DNA for the CDR3: TGTGCCAGCAGCACTTGCCGGGACAGGAATTTGAATTCACCCCTCCACTTT. Its protein product is CASSTCRDRNLNSPLHF.